The 30 T cell receptor beta chains presented below share a single source sample, sequenced in a study of cytomegalovirus exposure and HLA in healthy donors. Use of 60 Vbeta and 13 Jbeta primers characterized the PCR. Assay: immunoSEQ multiplex PCR; the TCRdb copy retains only in-frame clones and omits some. The sample carries about 210,000 clones, 75% to 90% recorded once. Sequences were obtained from PBMCs. These receptors all stem from a woman aged 25 to 45 in good health and CMV-seronegative.

This clone was detected only once. The chain links TRBV2 to TRBJ2-1, with D hard to call. Germline V CDR1 and CDR2: SNHLY, FYNNEI. Between the trimmed V and J ends, which lost 8 bases and 3 bases, there was a span of 11 bases. This CDR3 has 13 residues. The CDR3 spells CASGYLNYNEQFF. The CDR3 DNA follows: TGTGCCAGCGGTTACCTAAACTACAATGAGCAGTTCTTC.

The CDR3 region has the DNA TGTGCCAGCAGCTTAACCAGACAAGAGACCCAGTACTTC. Translated: CASSLTRQETQYF. The rearrangement links TRBV11-1 to TRBJ2-5; D uncertain. The V gene lost 2 bases and the J gene lost 2 bases, with 6 bases spanning the gap. Germline V gene lookup returns CDR1 SGHAT and CDR2 FQDESV (reference sequence). This CDR3 region has 13 residues.

This clone has only one observation. The same CDR3 also results from other DNA sequences found in this sample. V is TRBV19 and J is TRBJ2-2; possible D gene TRBD1, 6 bases. The germline V and J ends were trimmed by 3 bases and 4 bases, with 9 bases remaining between them. CDR1 and CDR2 from the germline V gene are LNHDA and SQIVND (reference sequence). The length of the CDR3 is 14 residues. CDR3 bases: TGTGCCAGTAGTATCTCGACAGGCACCGGGGAGCTGTTTTTT. This sequence encodes CASSISTGTGELFF.

This rearrangement joins TRBV5-1 to TRBJ2-3, with a possible D match to TRBD2 (6 bases). V was clipped by 4 bases and J by 1 base, with 10 bases between them. The CDR3 is made up of 14 amino acids. Germline assignment: CDR1 SGHRS and CDR2 YFSETQ. DNA of the CDR3: TGCGCCAGCAGCGACCAGCGGGGCACAGATACGCAGTATTTT. It encodes CASSDQRGTDTQYF.

The genes are TRBV27 and TRBJ2-3; 12 bases are a match to TRBD2. The CDR3 sequence is 15 residues long. The V and J ends lost 6 bases and 5 bases, in that order; junction bases with no gene match: 6. CDR1 is MNHEY and CDR2 is SMNVEV in the germline V gene (reference sequence). The CDR3 coding sequence is TGTGCCAGCAGCCCGGGACTAGCGGGTATAGATACGCAGTATTTT. As protein: CASSPGLAGIDTQYF.

This clone was observed once. The chain couples TRBV13 to TRBJ2-1; tentative D call: TRBD2 (5 bases). CDR3 length equals 15 residues. With 3 bases removed from V and 5 bases from J, the gap between germline ends came to 14 bases. The V gene's germline CDR1 is PRHDT and CDR2 FYEKMQ (reference sequence). CDR3 sequence reads: CASSLSLGLNNEQFF. The CDR3 DNA is TGTGCCAGCAGCTTGTCTCTCGGACTTAACAATGAGCAGTTCTTC.

The CDR3 spells CAIRLALSSYEQYF. CDR3 nucleotide sequence: TGTGCCATCAGGTTAGCACTGTCGTCCTACGAGCAGTACTTC. The V and J genes are TRBV10-3 and TRBJ2-7; unclear D gene. CDR3 length: 14 amino acids. The germline CDR1 and CDR2 sequences are ENHRY and SYGVKD. Trimming shortened V by 6 bases and J by 1 base, and 13 bases separated the two germline ends.

This clone was observed a handful of times. The rearrangement uses TRBV28 and TRBJ1-1; 9 nucleotides agree with TRBD1. This CDR3 is 15 amino acids long. Trimming took 6 bases from V and 5 from J; bases not matched to a gene: 10. Germline V CDR1 and CDR2: MDHEN, SYDVKM. CDR3 nucleotides: TGTGCCAGCAGAACCACCGGGACAGGGCGTACTGAAGCTTTCTTT. Protein sequence: CASRTTGTGRTEAFF.

The V call is TRBV5-3, the J call TRBJ2-1, with 12 bases lining up with TRBD2. TRBV5-3 is sorted into the ORF group, with uncertain function. This CDR3 contains 16 residues. V gave up 4 bases and J gave up 10 bases; unmatched junction bases: 12. In DNA form, the CDR3 reads TGTGCCAGAAGCCTCCCCTCTAGCGGGGGGGCGGAAGAGCAGTTCTTC. It yields the protein CARSLPSSGGAEEQFF.

This clone was found once. The V and J genes are TRBV5-1 and TRBJ2-7, with 11 bases matching TRBD2. Trimming cost V 1 base and J 7 bases; bases outside gene matches: 7. The CDR3 loop spans 15 amino acids. Germline-derived CDR1 and CDR2 are SGHRS and YFSETQ. CDR3 coding DNA: TGCGCCAGCAGCTTGATGACTAGCGGGGTTTGGGAGCAGTACTTC. It translates to CASSLMTSGVWEQYF.

The CDR3 region is CASSLSYEKLFF. CDR3 DNA sequence: TGTGCCAGCAGCCTGTCTTATGAAAAACTGTTTTTT. The V call is TRBV5-6, the J call TRBJ1-4; the D is unclear. The CDR3 sequence is 12 residues long. Germline assignment: CDR1 SGHDT and CDR2 YYEEEE. V lost 4 bases and J lost 6, with 7 bases in between.

J is TRBJ2-1 and V is TRBV7-9; a weak D match, TRBD2 (7 bases). V lost 1 base and J lost 8, with 18 bases in between. The CDR3 contains 16 residues. Germline CDR1 and CDR2: SEHNR and FQNEAQ (reference sequence). The CDR3 protein is CASSLDRGGGRDEQFF. For the CDR3, the DNA is TGTGCCAGCAGCTTAGATAGGGGGGGCGGAAGGGATGAGCAGTTCTTC.

This sequence joins TRBV2 and TRBJ2-7; TRBD2 matches 7 bases. Looked up from germline, CDR1 is SNHLY and CDR2 is FYNNEI. V lost 2 bases and J lost 4; bases outside the gene matches: 5. This CDR3 spans 14 amino acids. This CDR3 is CASSESGKNYEQYF. The CDR3, as DNA: TGTGCCAGCAGTGAAAGCGGGAAGAATTACGAGCAGTACTTC.

The V and J genes are TRBV7-9 and TRBJ2-1, with 7 positions matching TRBD1. Germline CDR1 SEHNR, CDR2 FQNEAQ (reference sequence). Trimming took 5 bases from V and 9 from J; bases not matched to a gene: 4. This CDR3 has 12 amino acids. CDR3 region: CASSVRDSEQFF. The CDR3 DNA reads TGTGCCAGCAGCGTTCGGGACAGTGAGCAGTTCTTC.

The chain employs TRBV7-2 and TRBJ2-3; 7 nucleotides agree with TRBD2. CDR3 length equals 14 residues. With V trimmed by 5 bases and J by 5 bases, 7 bases remained unmatched. Germline V CDR1 and CDR2: SGHTA, FQGNSA. The CDR3 DNA reads as TGTGCCAGCAGCCGGGCAGCGGGATTAGATACGCAGTATTTT. This sequence encodes CASSRAAGLDTQYF.

The chain recombines TRBV10-2 with TRBJ1-2; D gene unclear. The germline CDR1 and CDR2 sequences are WSHSY and SAAADI. The CDR3 extends over 14 amino acids. V was shortened by 8 bases and J by 2 bases, with 15 bases between the two germline ends. This CDR3 reads CASSTGTVNYGYTF. The CDR3 nucleotides are TGCGCCAGCTCCACGGGAACTGTCAACTATGGCTACACCTTC.

The CDR3 region has the DNA TGCAGCGTCGCAGGGGGATCAGAGACCCAGTACTTC. Amino acids: CSVAGGSETQYF. The V call is TRBV29-1, the J call TRBJ2-5; the match to TRBD1 covers 7 bases. CDR1 is SQVTM and CDR2 is ANQGSEA in the germline V gene. The CDR3 covers 12 residues. J lost 4 bases, V lost 6 bases, and 5 bases had no gene match.

A few counts support this clone. The CDR3, as DNA: TGTGCCAGCAAGGCCAGGGGGCAGGTCGGGGAGCTGTTTTTT. Translating it yields CASKARGQVGELFF. The J gene is TRBJ2-2, the V gene TRBV2, with 8 bases identical to TRBD1. Trimming removed 7 bases from V and 7 bases from J; junction bases left unmatched: 8. The CDR3 covers 14 residues. The germline V gene has CDR1 SNHLY and CDR2 FYNNEI.

V is TRBV7-6 and J is TRBJ2-2; 8 bases map to TRBD1. After removal of 5 bases from V and 6 bases from J, the junction contained 8 bases not matched to a gene. This CDR3 has 15 residues. CDR1 is SGHVS and CDR2 is FNYEAQ in the germline V gene. CDR3 region: CASSRMAGGPGELFF. In DNA form, the CDR3 reads TGTGCCAGCAGCCGGATGGCAGGGGGCCCCGGGGAGCTGTTTTTT. Variable domain in full (rest from reference TRBV7-6 and TRBJ2-2): GAGVSQSPRYKVTKRGQDVALRCDPISGHVSLYWYRQALGQGPEFLTYFNYEAQQDKSGLPNDRFSAERPEGSISTLTIQRTEQRDSAMYRCASSRMAGGPGELFFGEGSRLTVL.

J is TRBJ2-1 and V is TRBV6-6, with 9 bases lining up with TRBD2. V shed 2 bases, J shed 9 bases, and the junction held 5 bases outside the gene matches. The CDR3 spans 14 residues. The germline V gene encodes CDR1 MNHNY and CDR2 SVGAGI (reference sequence). The CDR3 region has the DNA TGTGCCAGCAGTTACCTCGGACTAGCGTTTGAGCAGTTCTTC. Protein sequence: CASSYLGLAFEQFF.

In its sample, this clone was seen a few times. The rearrangement uses TRBV5-4 and TRBJ1-1; D not resolved. Deletions cut 0 bases from V and 0 bases from J, with 9 bases between. The CDR3 has 15 amino acids. Germline V gene data show CDR1 as SGHNT and CDR2 as YYREEE (reference sequence). The CDR3 loop is CASSLGGFMNTEAFF. CDR3 DNA: TGTGCCAGCAGCTTGGGAGGATTCATGAACACTGAAGCTTTCTTT. Drawing the rest from reference TRBV5-4 and TRBJ1-1, the complete variable domain is ETGVTQSPTHLIKTRGQQVTLRCSSQSGHNTVSWYQQALGQGPQFIFQYYREEENGRGNFPPRFSGLQFPNYSSELNVNALELDDSALYLCASSLGGFMNTEAFFGQGTRLTVV.

The V and J genes are TRBV18 and TRBJ2-7, with TRBD2 matching 9 bases. Germline CDR1 is KGHSH and CDR2 is LQKENI. This CDR3 comprises 15 residues. V gave up 6 bases and J gave up 7 bases; unmatched junction bases: 13. The CDR3 nucleotides are TGTGCCAGCTCTCTAAACCAGCGGGAGGACGGGGAGCAGTACTTC. The encoded protein is CASSLNQREDGEQYF.

The V gene is TRBV10-1, the J gene TRBJ2-3; 9 bases fit TRBD2. CDR3 size: 14 residues. The V segment lost 8 bases and the J segment 5 bases; nucleotides outside the gene matches: 8. CDR1 is WNHNN and CDR2 is SYGVQD in the germline V gene (reference sequence). The CDR3 bases are TGCGCCAGCTCCTCTAGCGGGATCGGAGATACGCAGTATTTT. This codes for CASSSSGIGDTQYF.

This rearrangement joins TRBV5-6 to TRBJ1-5, with unresolved D. CDR1 and CDR2 from the germline V gene are SGHDT and YYEEEE. CDR3 size: 12 residues. V was clipped by 4 bases and J by 4 bases, with 6 bases between them. This CDR3 reads CASSRSNQPQHF. The CDR3 DNA follows: TGTGCCAGCAGCCGTAGTAATCAGCCCCAGCATTTT.

The genes are TRBV6-1 and TRBJ2-2; 9 nucleotides align to TRBD2. Germline loops: CDR1 MNHNS, CDR2 SASEGT. The CDR3 covers 15 residues. J lost 1 base, V lost 5 bases, and 2 bases had no gene match. CDR3 loop: CASSFSGGNTGELFF. For the CDR3, the DNA is TGTGCCAGCAGTTTTAGCGGGGGGAACACCGGGGAGCTGTTTTTT.

The chain recombines TRBV6-6 with TRBJ1-4; 7 bases agree with TRBD1. J gave up 4 bases and V 7 bases, and 9 bases lay outside the gene matches. The CDR3 contains 15 residues. CDR1 is MNHNY, CDR2 SVGAGI, per germline (reference sequence). DNA of the CDR3: TGTGCCAGCACCCTACGGGCAGGGGGTAATGAAAAACTGTTTTTT. Its protein is CASTLRAGGNEKLFF.

V usage is TRBV6-1 and J usage is TRBJ1-1, with a possible D match to TRBD1 (5 bases). Germline V gene lookup returns CDR1 MNHNS and CDR2 SASEGT. V dropped 4 bases and J dropped 3 bases, with 12 bases sitting between them. The CDR3 contains 14 residues. The CDR3 sequence is CASSGPGGHTEAFF. In nucleotides, the CDR3 is TGTGCCAGCAGTGGTCCGGGGGGTCACACTGAAGCTTTCTTT.

The genes are TRBV4-2 and TRBJ2-3; possible D gene TRBD2, 5 bases. Germline CDR1 LGHNA, CDR2 YNFKEQ. The CDR3 has 15 residues. V was clipped by 4 bases and J by 3 bases, with 14 bases between them. The CDR3, as DNA: TGTGCCAGCAGCCCCCGTGGAGCGGATACAGATACGCAGTATTTT. Its protein is CASSPRGADTDTQYF.

V and J are TRBV5-5 and TRBJ2-7; 11 bases align to TRBD1. CDR3 length equals 15 residues. V lost 4 bases and J lost 1; bases outside the gene matches: 4. Per germline, CDR1 SGHKS and CDR2 YYEKEE (reference sequence). The CDR3 is CASSLGTGGSYEQYF. Here the CDR3 DNA reads TGTGCCAGCAGCCTCGGGACAGGGGGTTCCTACGAGCAGTACTTC.

The gene calls are TRBV11-2 and TRBJ2-5; 8 nucleotides match TRBD2. The CDR3 is 15 amino acids. Germline CDR1 reads SGHAT; CDR2 reads FQNNGV. V trimming: 5 bases; J trimming: 4 bases; junction bases outside the gene matches: 9. CDR3 DNA sequence: TGTGCCAGCAGCCCTGGGTTAGCGGGAAGAGAGACCCAGTACTTC. Amino acid sequence: CASSPGLAGRETQYF.